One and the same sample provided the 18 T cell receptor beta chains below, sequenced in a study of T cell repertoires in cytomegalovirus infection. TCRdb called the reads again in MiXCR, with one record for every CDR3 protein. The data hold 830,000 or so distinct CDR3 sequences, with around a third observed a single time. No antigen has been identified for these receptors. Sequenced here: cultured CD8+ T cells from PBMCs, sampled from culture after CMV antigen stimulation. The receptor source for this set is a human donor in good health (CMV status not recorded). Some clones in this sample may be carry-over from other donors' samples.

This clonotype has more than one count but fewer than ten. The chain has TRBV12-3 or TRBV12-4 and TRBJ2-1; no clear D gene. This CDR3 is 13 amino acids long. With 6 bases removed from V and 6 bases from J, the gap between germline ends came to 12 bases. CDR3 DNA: TGTGCCAGCAGAACCCTTGGTTCCAATGAGCAGTTCTTC. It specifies CASRTLGSNEQFF.

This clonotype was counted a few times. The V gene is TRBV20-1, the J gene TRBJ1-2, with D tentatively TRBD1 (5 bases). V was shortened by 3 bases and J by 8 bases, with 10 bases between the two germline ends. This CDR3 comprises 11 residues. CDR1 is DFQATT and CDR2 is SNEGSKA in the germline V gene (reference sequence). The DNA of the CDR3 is TGCAGTGCTAGGGGACGTGGAGGCTACACCTTC. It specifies CSARGRGGYTF.

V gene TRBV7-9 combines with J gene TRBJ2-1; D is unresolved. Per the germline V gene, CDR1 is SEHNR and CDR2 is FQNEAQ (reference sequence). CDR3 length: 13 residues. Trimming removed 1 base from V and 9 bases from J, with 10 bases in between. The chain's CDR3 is CASSLVVLGEQFF. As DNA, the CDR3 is TGTGCCAGCAGCTTAGTCGTTCTTGGTGAGCAGTTCTTC.

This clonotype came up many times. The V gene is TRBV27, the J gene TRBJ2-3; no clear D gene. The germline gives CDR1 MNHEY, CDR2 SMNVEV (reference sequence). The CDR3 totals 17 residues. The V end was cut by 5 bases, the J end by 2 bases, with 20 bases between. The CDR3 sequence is CASSPLGNTALTDTQYF. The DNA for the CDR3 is TGTGCCAGCAGTCCATTAGGTAACACGGCCCTCACAGATACGCAGTATTTT.

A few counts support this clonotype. The CDR3 coding sequence is TGTGCCAGTAGGATGGACCACGACAATGAGCAGTTCTTC. It translates to CASRMDHDNEQFF. This chain joins TRBV19 and TRBJ2-1; D is unclear. The CDR3 consists of 13 residues. The germline V gene encodes CDR1 LNHDA and CDR2 SQIVND (reference sequence). V shed 6 bases and J shed 5 bases, with 11 bases lying between them.

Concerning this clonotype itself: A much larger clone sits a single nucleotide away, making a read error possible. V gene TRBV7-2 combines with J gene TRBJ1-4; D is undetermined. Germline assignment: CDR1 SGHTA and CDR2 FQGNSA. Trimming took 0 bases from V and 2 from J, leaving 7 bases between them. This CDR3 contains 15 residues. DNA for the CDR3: TGTGCCAGCAGCTTAGCCCGGGGTACTAATGAAAAACTGTTTTTT. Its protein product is CASSLARGTNEKLFF.

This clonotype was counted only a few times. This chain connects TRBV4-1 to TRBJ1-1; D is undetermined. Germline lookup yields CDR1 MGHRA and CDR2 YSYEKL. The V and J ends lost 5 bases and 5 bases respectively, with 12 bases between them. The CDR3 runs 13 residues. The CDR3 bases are TGCGCCAGCAGCATCAATGCGGTAACTGAAGCTTTCTTT. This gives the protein CASSINAVTEAFF.

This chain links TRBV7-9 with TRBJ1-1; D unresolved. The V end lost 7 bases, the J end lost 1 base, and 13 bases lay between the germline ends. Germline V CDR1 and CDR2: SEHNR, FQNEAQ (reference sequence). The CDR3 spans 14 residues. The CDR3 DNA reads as TGTGCCAGCACCCTAACACGGGGGAACACTGAAGCTTTCTTT. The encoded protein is CASTLTRGNTEAFF. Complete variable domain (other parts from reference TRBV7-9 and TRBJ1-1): DTGVSQNPRHKITKRGQNVTFRCDPISEHNRLYWYRQTLGQGPEFLTYFQNEAQLEKSRLLSDRFSAERPKGSFSTLEIQRTEQGDSAMYLCASTLTRGNTEAFFGQGTRLTVV.

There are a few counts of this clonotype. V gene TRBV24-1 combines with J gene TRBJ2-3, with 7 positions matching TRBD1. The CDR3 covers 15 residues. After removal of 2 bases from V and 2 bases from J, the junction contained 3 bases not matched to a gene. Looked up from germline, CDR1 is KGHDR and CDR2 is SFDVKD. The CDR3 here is CATSDSDRHTDTQYF. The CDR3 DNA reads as TGTGCCACCAGTGATTCGGACAGGCACACAGATACGCAGTATTTT.

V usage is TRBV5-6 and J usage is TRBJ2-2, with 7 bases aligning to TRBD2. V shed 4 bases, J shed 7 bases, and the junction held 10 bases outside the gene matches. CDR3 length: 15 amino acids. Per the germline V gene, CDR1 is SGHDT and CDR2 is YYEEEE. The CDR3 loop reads CASSPSGGIGGELFF. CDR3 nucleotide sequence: TGTGCCAGCAGCCCATCGGGAGGTATTGGCGGGGAGCTGTTTTTT.

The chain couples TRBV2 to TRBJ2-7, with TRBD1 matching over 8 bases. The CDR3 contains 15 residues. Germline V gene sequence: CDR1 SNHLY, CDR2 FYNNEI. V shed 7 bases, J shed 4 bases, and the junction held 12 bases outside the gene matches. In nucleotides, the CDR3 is TGTGCCAGCATCAAAGAATGGGACAGGAATTACGAGCAGTACTTC. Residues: CASIKEWDRNYEQYF. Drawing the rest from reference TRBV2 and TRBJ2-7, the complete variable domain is EPEVTQTPSHQVTQMGQEVILRCVPISNHLYFYWYRQILGQKVEFLVSFYNNEISEKSEIFDDQFSVERPDGSNFTLKIRSTKLEDSAMYFCASIKEWDRNYEQYFGPGTRLTVT.

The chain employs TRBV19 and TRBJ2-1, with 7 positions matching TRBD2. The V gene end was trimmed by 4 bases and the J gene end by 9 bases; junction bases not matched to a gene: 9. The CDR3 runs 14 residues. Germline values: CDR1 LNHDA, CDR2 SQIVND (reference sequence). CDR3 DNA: TGTGCCAGTAGTACTTGGACTAGTTTGCGTGAGCAGTTCTTC. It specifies CASSTWTSLREQFF.

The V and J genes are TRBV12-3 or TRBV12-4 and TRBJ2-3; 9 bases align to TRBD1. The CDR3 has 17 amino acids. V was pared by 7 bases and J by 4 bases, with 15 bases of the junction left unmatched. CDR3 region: CASNRDRVSPVADTQYF. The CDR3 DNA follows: TGTGCCAGCAACCGGGACAGGGTTTCTCCGGTGGCAGATACGCAGTATTTT.

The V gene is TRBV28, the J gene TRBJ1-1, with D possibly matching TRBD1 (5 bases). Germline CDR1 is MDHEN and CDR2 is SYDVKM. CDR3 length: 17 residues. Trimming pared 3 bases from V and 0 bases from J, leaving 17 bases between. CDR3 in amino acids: CASSFSRGKGMNTEAFF. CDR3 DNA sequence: TGTGCCAGCAGTTTCAGTAGGGGTAAGGGGATGAACACTGAAGCTTTCTTT.

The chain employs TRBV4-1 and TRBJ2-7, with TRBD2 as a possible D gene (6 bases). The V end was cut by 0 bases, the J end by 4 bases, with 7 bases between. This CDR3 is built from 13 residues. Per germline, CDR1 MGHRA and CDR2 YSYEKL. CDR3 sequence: CASSQEGGYEQYV. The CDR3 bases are TGCGCCAGCAGCCAAGAAGGAGGGTACGAGCAGTACGTC.

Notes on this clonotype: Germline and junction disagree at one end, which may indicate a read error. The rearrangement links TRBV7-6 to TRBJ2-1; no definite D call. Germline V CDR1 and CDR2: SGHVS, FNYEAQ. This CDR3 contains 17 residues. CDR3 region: CVSSLAALGSWNNEQFF. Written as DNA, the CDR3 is TGTGTCAGCAGCTTAGCCGCCCTTGGAAGTTGGAACAATGAGCAGTTCTTC.

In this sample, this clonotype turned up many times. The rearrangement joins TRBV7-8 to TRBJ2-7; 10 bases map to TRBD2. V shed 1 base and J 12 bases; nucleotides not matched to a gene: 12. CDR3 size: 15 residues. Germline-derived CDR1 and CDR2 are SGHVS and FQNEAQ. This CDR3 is CASSLGISGGSVWYF. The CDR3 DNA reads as TGTGCCAGCAGCTTAGGGATTAGCGGGGGGTCCGTTTGGTACTTC.

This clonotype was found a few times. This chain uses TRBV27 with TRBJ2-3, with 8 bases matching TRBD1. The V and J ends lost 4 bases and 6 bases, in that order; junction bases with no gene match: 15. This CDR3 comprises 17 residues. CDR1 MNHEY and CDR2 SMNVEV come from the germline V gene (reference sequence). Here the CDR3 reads CASSSLLTGGLRDTQYF. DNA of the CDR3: TGTGCCAGCAGTTCCCTCCTTACAGGGGGTCTGCGCGATACGCAGTATTTT.